Each of the 11 T cell receptor beta chains below was sequenced from the same sample in a study of T cell responses to AZD1222 COVID-19 vaccine. The protocol was immunoSEQ multiplex PCR, while the TCRdb copy is restricted to in-frame clones and leaves out a portion. This sample yields 150,000 to 200,000 clones, of which more than 80% are seen a single time; 3.5% to 5% belongs to the top ten. Specimen: peripheral blood, collected on day 0 of AZD1222 vaccination. Source of these receptors: an adult in good health.

V and J are TRBV29-1 and TRBJ2-1; TRBD2 matches at 9 bases. Losses at the gene ends were 6 bases for V and 0 bases for J; bases not matched to a gene: 15. CDR3 size: 18 residues. Germline CDR1 is SQVTM and CDR2 is ANQGSEA. The CDR3 DNA sequence: TGCAGCGTCGCGGGGATTATAGCGGGAGAGAGCTCCTACAATGAGCAGTTCTTC. Encoded protein: CSVAGIIAGESSYNEQFF.

The chain couples TRBV7-9 to TRBJ1-4, with D unclear. CDR3 length: 12 residues. Per germline, CDR1 SEHNR and CDR2 FQNEAQ (reference sequence). Trimming cost V 1 base and J 8 bases, with 5 bases left between them. CDR3: CASSLDVEKLFF. The CDR3 nucleotides read TGTGCCAGCAGCTTAGACGTAGAAAAACTGTTTTTT. The variable domain in full, with the rest retrieved from reference TRBV7-9 and TRBJ1-4, is DTGVSQNPRHKITKRGQNVTFRCDPISEHNRLYWYRQTLGQGPEFLTYFQNEAQLEKSRLLSDRFSAERPKGSFSTLEIQRTEQGDSAMYLCASSLDVEKLFFGSGTQLSVL.

The chain is built from TRBV2 and TRBJ1-3; D gene unclear. The ends were cut back, 4 bases at V and 4 bases at J, with 11 bases in the middle. The V gene's germline CDR1 is SNHLY and CDR2 FYNNEI. The CDR3 consists of 14 residues. CDR3 sequence (DNA): TGTGCCAGCAGTGTTCGGTCTCTGGGAAACACCATATATTTT. Protein sequence: CASSVRSLGNTIYF.

J is TRBJ1-1 and V is TRBV5-1, with a weak D call TRBD1 (6 bases). CDR1 and CDR2 (germline): SGHRS, YFSETQ. The CDR3 spans 13 residues. The germline V and J ends were trimmed by 4 bases and 6 bases, with 13 bases remaining between them. The CDR3 loop is CASSPIGQSEAFF. In nucleotides, the CDR3 is TGCGCCAGCAGCCCGATCGGACAGTCTGAAGCTTTCTTT.

This sequence joins TRBV3-1 (or the pseudogene TRBV3-2) and TRBJ1-1; 8 nucleotides line up with TRBD1. V was pared by 4 bases and J by 6 bases, with 4 bases of the junction left unmatched. Germline CDR1 reads LGHDT; CDR2 reads YNNKEL (reference sequence). The CDR3 has 13 residues. For the CDR3, the DNA is TGTGCCAGCAGCCGCGGACAGGGCTCTGAAGCTTTCTTT. Its translation: CASSRGQGSEAFF.

This chain links TRBV5-1 with TRBJ2-7; D possibly corresponds to TRBD2 (5 bases). Germline V CDR1 and CDR2: SGHRS, YFSETQ. V was shortened by 4 bases and J by 2 bases, with 10 bases between the two germline ends. The CDR3 sequence is 13 residues long. The CDR3 nucleotides are TGCGCCAGCAGCGCTCCGGGAACCTACGAGCAGTACTTC. It codes for CASSAPGTYEQYF.

The chain links TRBV28 to TRBJ1-2, with D uncertain. Trimming stripped 6 bases from V and 8 bases from J, with 10 bases between. The CDR3 is 11 residues long. The germline V gene has CDR1 MDHEN and CDR2 SYDVKM. CDR3 nucleotides: TGTGCCAGCAGCGATCCTAGGGGCTACACCTTC. Its translation is CASSDPRGYTF.

The chain carries TRBV3-1 (or the pseudogene TRBV3-2) and TRBJ1-4; D possibly corresponds to TRBD1 (5 bases). The CDR3 covers 14 residues. From germline, CDR1 is LGHDT and CDR2 YNNKEL (reference sequence). Trimming took 4 bases from V and 8 from J, leaving 14 bases between them. This chain's CDR3 is CASSLQTAREKLFF. The CDR3 nucleotides are TGTGCCAGCAGCCTTCAGACAGCAAGGGAAAAACTGTTTTTT.

The chain recombines TRBV12-2 with TRBJ2-1; the listed D gene, TRBD2, was not tested against the DNA. TRBV12-2 is a listed pseudogene. This CDR3 region has 15 residues. CDR3 sequence reads: CASRPGGRECNEQFF. DNA for the CDR3: TGTGCAAGTCGCCCCGGGGGGAGGGAGTGCAATGAGCAGTTCTTC.

The V gene is TRBV5-8, the J gene TRBJ2-2, with TRBD1 matching 7 bases. The CDR3 sequence is 13 residues long. Germline V gene sequence: CDR1 SGHTS, CDR2 YDEGEE. After removal of 6 bases from V and 7 bases from J, the junction contained 6 bases not matched to a gene. This CDR3 is CASIGQVGGELFF. As DNA, the CDR3 is TGTGCCAGCATAGGACAGGTTGGCGGGGAGCTGTTTTTT.

The chain's CDR3 is CASSLVGQKIYNEQFF. CDR3 coding DNA: TGTGCCAGCAGTTTAGTGGGACAGAAAATTTACAATGAGCAGTTCTTC. V is TRBV2 and J is TRBJ2-1; 7 nucleotides line up with TRBD1. CDR1 and CDR2 (germline): SNHLY, FYNNEI. CDR3 size: 16 residues. V was clipped by 5 bases and J by 4 bases; unmatched bases: 11.